Reported below is one T cell receptor (beta chain). Both 60 Vbeta primers and 13 Jbeta primers went into the PCR. Method: immunoSEQ multiplex PCR; TCRdb's copy keeps in-frame clones and lacks some. The sample lists approximately 110,000 clones, 15% to 19% seen once, with 1.9% in the top ten. The data originate from a study of cytomegalovirus exposure and HLA in healthy donors. The source material was PBMCs. This TCR came from a woman younger than 30 in good health and CMV-seronegative.

DNA of the CDR3: TGTGCCAGCAGCTTAGACCTCTGGCAGCGGGAGCTAGGGCAGTACTTC. Protein: CASSLDLWQRELGQYF. The gene calls are TRBV11-2 and TRBJ2-7; 8 bases fit TRBD2. The V gene end was trimmed by 0 bases and the J gene end by 9 bases; junction bases not matched to a gene: 13. CDR1 is SGHAT, CDR2 FQNNGV, per germline. The CDR3 extends over 16 amino acids.